The 9 T cell receptor beta chains given below trace back to one sample, sequenced in a study of T cells in Graves' hyperthyroidism and ophthalmopathy. The CDR3 regions of TCR beta were amplified from RNA transcripts. In the first-round RT-PCR of the TCR CDR3, the HTBI primer set was used. TCRdb re-called the multiplex PCR reads with MiXCR, one entry per CDR3 protein. This repertoire shows hundreds of thousands of distinct CDR3 sequences, nearly 20% found once; its top ten account for about half. The material sequenced was blood. The receptors here all came from a man aged 35-49 years with Graves' ophthalmopathy.

The sample holds a few counts of this clonotype. This sequence joins TRBV30 and TRBJ2-6; D perhaps matches TRBD1 (6 bases). CDR1 GTSNPN and CDR2 SVGIG come from the germline V gene (reference sequence). This CDR3 is built from 12 residues. With 8 bases removed from V and 3 bases from J, the gap between germline ends came to 8 bases. CDR3: CAQGSGANVLTF. The CDR3 DNA sequence: TGTGCCCAGGGGAGTGGGGCCAACGTCCTGACTTTC. Based on the CDR3 plus reference TRBV30 and TRBJ2-6, the full variable domain is SQTIHQWPATLVQPVGSPLSLECTVEGTSNPNLYWYRQAAGRGLQLLFYSVGIGQISSEVPQNLSASRPQDRQFILSSKKLLLSDSGFYLCAQGSGANVLTFGAGSRLTVL.

This sequence joins TRBV3-1 and TRBJ2-6, with a tentative D call TRBD1 (5 bases). The CDR3 consists of 17 residues. The germline V gene has CDR1 LGHDT and CDR2 YNNKEL (reference sequence). The germline V and J ends were trimmed by 1 base and 0 bases, with 10 bases remaining between them. The CDR3 reads CASSQVYRFSGANVLTF. In nucleotides, the CDR3 is TGTGCCAGCAGCCAAGTCTACAGGTTCTCTGGGGCCAACGTCCTGACTTTC.

The chain uses TRBV4-2 and TRBJ1-2, with 8 bases identical to TRBD1. The J segment lost 6 bases and the V segment lost 3 bases, leaving 12 bases of the junction unmatched. The CDR3 loop spans 16 amino acids. CDR1 and CDR2 (germline): LGHNA, YNFKEQ. This CDR3 reads CASSQARSTDRDGYTF. The CDR3 bases are TGTGCCAGCAGCCAGGCCCGCTCGACGGACAGGGATGGCTACACCTTC.

This clonotype turned up a few times. The rearrangement links TRBV30 to TRBJ2-6; 12 bases are shared with TRBD2. The germline CDR1 and CDR2 sequences are GTSNPN and SVGIG (reference sequence). This CDR3 has 15 residues. Germline trimming cut 7 bases from V and 1 base from J; bases unmatched to any gene: 2. The CDR3 reads CASGLAGSGANVLTF. The DNA of the CDR3 is TGTGCCTCCGGACTAGCGGGGTCTGGGGCCAACGTCCTGACTTTC.

This clonotype came up a few times. The chain joins TRBV6-5 to TRBJ2-6; tentatively, D is TRBD2 (6 bases). Germline V gene lookup returns CDR1 MNHEY and CDR2 SVGAGI. The V end lost 0 bases, the J end lost 0 bases, and 12 bases lay between the germline ends. CDR3 length: 18 amino acids. For the CDR3, the DNA is TGTGCCAGCAGTTACTCGATGGCGGGGAACTCTGGGGCCAACGTCCTGACTTTC. Translation gives CASSYSMAGNSGANVLTF.

This clonotype has a handful of counts. The chain links TRBV5-1 to TRBJ1-1; a possible D gene is TRBD1 (6 bases). Germline V lookup: CDR1 SGHRS, CDR2 YFSETQ. The CDR3 runs to 15 residues. V was shortened by 0 bases and J by 6 bases, with 15 bases between the two germline ends. CDR3 loop: CASSLASDSWAEAFF. CDR3 in DNA: TGCGCCAGCAGCTTGGCCTCGGACAGTTGGGCTGAAGCTTTCTTT.

V is TRBV5-1 and J is TRBJ2-3; TRBD1 agrees at 12 bases. The CDR3 is 16 amino acids. V lost 4 bases, J lost 5 bases, and 8 bases stayed unmatched. The V gene's germline CDR1 is SGHRS and CDR2 YFSETQ. CDR3 sequence: CASSPAGTGGIDTQYF. In DNA, the CDR3 is TGCGCCAGCAGCCCAGCCGGGACAGGGGGCATAGATACGCAGTATTTT.

About this clonotype: Given a much more abundant clone one base away, this may be a read error. The CDR3 here is CAIVQRGGLKQFF. CDR3 DNA sequence: TGTGCCATCGTTCAGCGGGGAGGTCTTAAGCAGTTCTTC. The chain employs TRBV6-1 and TRBJ2-1; TRBD2 agrees at 7 bases. This CDR3 has 13 residues. V shed 10 bases and J 11 bases; nucleotides not matched to a gene: 14. Germline values: CDR1 MNHNS, CDR2 SASEGT.

This clonotype was observed at least ten times. The chain is built from TRBV28 and TRBJ1-2; no clear D. The CDR3 has 14 residues. V dropped 6 bases and J dropped 2 bases, with 13 bases sitting between them. Looked up from germline, CDR1 is MDHEN and CDR2 is SYDVKM. The CDR3 here is CASSSGSANYGYTF. CDR3 in DNA: TGTGCCAGCAGCTCGGGTTCGGCCAACTATGGCTACACCTTC.